Listed below are T cell receptor beta chains from one sample, sequenced in a study of radiation and T cells in renal cell carcinoma. Data came from immunoSEQ multiplex PCR; TCRdb stores just in-frame clones and leaves some out. This sample has about 49,000 clones, with approximately 83% found just once. The material sequenced was blood, taken from a patient whose treatment included radiotherapy and nephrectomy. Every receptor here comes from a woman aged 70 to 79 with renal cell carcinoma. Each CDR3 is given with its conserved first and last residue. The D gene is left open where the match is weak. A clone size is listed for some rows: how often the clone was seen (once, few, many), or a class if it is expanded.

-	TRBJ2-3	-	TRBV7-9	CASSYVGADTQYF	TGTGCCAGCAGCTACGTAGGGGCTGATACGCAGTATTTT
-	TRBJ2-5	-	TRBV5-4	CASSLAARSETQYF	TGTGCCAGCAGCTTGGCCGCTCGTTCAGAGACCCAGTACTTC
-	TRBJ1-5	-	TRBV28	CASSYTGTGQPQHF	TGTGCCAGCAGTTATACAGGGACGGGGCAGCCCCAGCATTTT
TRBD1	TRBJ1-5	-	TRBV19	CASSGQGLGPQHF	TGTGCCAGTAGTGGACAGGGCCTAGGGCCCCAGCATTTT
TRBD2	TRBJ2-1	-	TRBV7-3	CASSLSGSLRAYNEQFF	TGTGCCAGCAGTTTAAGCGGGAGTTTGAGGGCGTACAATGAGCAGTTCTTC
TRBD1	TRBJ1-1	once	TRBV5-1	CASSWTGGASTKAFF	TGCGCCAGCAGCTGGACAGGGGGCGCAAGCACTAAAGCTTTCTTT
-	TRBJ2-7	-	TRBV4-3	CASSQDRLSSYEQYF	TGCGCCAGCAGCCAAGACAGGTTAAGCTCCTACGAGCAGTACTTC
TRBD1	TRBJ1-1	-	TRBV7-2	CASSLFAGGTEAFF	TGTGCCAGCAGCTTATTTGCAGGGGGCACTGAAGCTTTCTTT
-	TRBJ1-2	-	TRBV6-5	CASTRGGAGGYTF	TGTGCCAGCACTAGGGGGGGCGCGGGTGGCTACACCTTC
TRBD1	TRBJ2-7	once	TRBV4-1	CASSQELRGRYEQYF	TGCGCCAGCAGCCAAGAACTCAGGGGGCGGTACGAGCAGTACTTC
-	TRBJ1-1	few	TRBV4-2	CASSQEWNGGLLTEAFF	TGTGCCAGCAGCCAAGAATGGAATGGGGGACTTCTCACTGAAGCTTTCTTT
TRBD2	TRBJ2-3	-	TRBV4-2	CASSQVIPWGSGSSDTQYF	TGTGCCAGCAGCCAAGTAATCCCTTGGGGAAGCGGGAGTTCAGATACGCAGTATTTT
-	TRBJ2-3	-	TRBV5-6	CASSLALAGWNTQYF	TGTGCCAGCAGCTTGGCGCTAGCCGGTTGGAATACGCAGTATTTT
TRBD1	TRBJ2-7	-	TRBV5-1	CASSFGTGSHEQYF	TGCGCCAGCAGCTTCGGGACAGGGAGCCACGAGCAGTACTTC
-	TRBJ2-7	-	TRBV4-1	CASSSRPYEQYF	TGCGCCAGCAGCTCCCGGCCCTACGAGCAGTACTTC
-	TRBJ2-3	-	TRBV5-1	CASSLAGGTDTQYF	TGCGCCAGCAGCTTGGCCGGGGGCACAGATACGCAGTATTTT